The 32 T cell receptor beta chains in this list originate from one sample, sequenced in a study of cytomegalovirus exposure and HLA in healthy donors. The PCR made use of 60 Vbeta and 13 Jbeta primers. Libraries were prepared by immunoSEQ multiplex PCR; TCRdb keeps only in-frame clonotypes and omits some of them. The sample comprises around 300,000 clones, roughly 70% of which are singletons, and about 2.2% rests with the top ten. The sample was PBMCs. These receptors were taken from a female donor in good health and CMV-seronegative.

This chain connects TRBV10-1 to TRBJ2-2; 7 bases line up with TRBD1. CDR1 and CDR2 from the germline V gene are WNHNN and SYGVQD (reference sequence). CDR3 length: 15 residues. V shed 3 bases, J shed 5 bases, and the junction held 6 bases outside the gene matches. CDR3 sequence: CASSEFGTVTGELFF. The CDR3 DNA reads as TGCGCCAGCAGTGAATTTGGGACAGTGACCGGGGAGCTGTTTTTT.

This clone was seen once. In nucleotides, the CDR3 is TGCGCCAGCAGCCCGTCTGCTGGAAACACCATATATTTT. Amino acid sequence: CASSPSAGNTIYF. The chain is built from TRBV10-1 and TRBJ1-3; D gene uncertain. Between the trimmed V and J ends, which lost 6 bases and 2 bases, there was a span of 8 bases. Germline CDR1 and CDR2: WNHNN and SYGVQD (reference sequence). The CDR3 extends over 13 amino acids.

The chain joins TRBV5-4 to TRBJ2-7; maybe TRBD2 (5 bases). Trimming stripped 1 base from V and 4 bases from J, with 21 bases between. The CDR3 is made up of 17 amino acids. In germline, CDR1 is SGHNT, CDR2 YYREEE (reference sequence). CDR3 in amino acids: CASSLFRGLSTSYEQYF. CDR3 bases: TGTGCCAGCAGCTTGTTCCGGGGTCTTTCAACCTCATACGAGCAGTACTTC. Filled out from reference TRBV5-4 and TRBJ2-7, the complete variable domain reads ETGVTQSPTHLIKTRGQQVTLRCSSQSGHNTVSWYQQALGQGPQFIFQYYREEENGRGNFPPRFSGLQFPNYSSELNVNALELDDSALYLCASSLFRGLSTSYEQYFGPGTRLTVT.

The DNA of the CDR3 is TGTGCCACCAGCAGCAACAGGGGAAACAGTCAGCCCCAGCATTTT. This encodes CATSSNRGNSQPQHF. The chain has TRBV15 and TRBJ1-5; 7 positions match TRBD1. After removal of 3 bases from V and 6 bases from J, the junction contained 8 bases not matched to a gene. The CDR3 contains 15 residues. From germline, CDR1 is LNHNV and CDR2 YYDKDF (reference sequence).

This clone showed up just a few times. The J gene is TRBJ1-5, the V gene TRBV15, with D tentatively TRBD1 (6 bases). Looked up from germline, CDR1 is LNHNV and CDR2 is YYDKDF (reference sequence). The CDR3 is 15 residues long. Between the trimmed V and J ends, which lost 4 bases and 2 bases, there was a span of 12 bases. The CDR3 loop is CATSTYRAGNQPQHF. The CDR3 coding sequence is TGTGCCACCAGCACTTACAGGGCCGGCAATCAGCCCCAGCATTTT.

The chain couples TRBV5-5 to TRBJ1-5, with D possibly matching TRBD1 (5 bases). Per the germline V gene, CDR1 is SGHKS and CDR2 is YYEKEE (reference sequence). V was cut by 4 bases and J by 0 bases, with 11 bases left in between. The CDR3 runs 15 residues. This CDR3 reads CASSIGGFSNQPQHF. CDR3 coding DNA: TGTGCCAGCAGCATTGGGGGGTTTAGCAATCAGCCCCAGCATTTT. The entire variable domain, with the rest obtained from reference TRBV5-5 and TRBJ1-5, is as follows: DAGVTQSPTHLIKTRGQQVTLRCSPISGHKSVSWYQQVLGQGPQFIFQYYEKEERGRGNFPDRFSARQFPNYSSELNVNALLLGDSALYLCASSIGGFSNQPQHFGDGTRLSIL.

J is TRBJ2-3 and V is TRBV6-6; 8 bases fit TRBD2. CDR1 and CDR2 from the germline V gene are MNHNY and SVGAGI (reference sequence). V was clipped by 2 bases and J by 6 bases; unmatched bases: 7. This CDR3 contains 15 residues. The CDR3 reads CASSYRAGAEDTQYF. The CDR3 region has the DNA TGTGCCAGCAGTTACAGAGCGGGAGCAGAGGATACGCAGTATTTT.

The V call is TRBV15, the J call TRBJ2-7, with D tentatively TRBD1 (7 bases). V was shortened by 8 bases and J by 2 bases, with 13 bases between the two germline ends. Germline assignment: CDR1 LNHNV and CDR2 YYDKDF (reference sequence). The CDR3 runs 13 residues. The CDR3 nucleotides are TGTGCCACCCTCGCAGGGGGGACCTACGAGCAGTACTTC. This gives the protein CATLAGGTYEQYF.

The chain links TRBV7-9 to TRBJ1-2, with 7 bases lining up with TRBD1. This CDR3 has 12 amino acids. V gave up 4 bases and J gave up 7 bases; unmatched junction bases: 3. The germline V gene encodes CDR1 SEHNR and CDR2 FQNEAQ (reference sequence). The CDR3 spells CASSSGQVGYTF. The DNA for the CDR3 is TGTGCCAGCAGCTCAGGACAGGTTGGCTACACCTTC.

In its sample, this clone was seen a few times. The chain combines TRBV5-1 with TRBJ2-2; 8 bases fit TRBD2. With 3 bases clipped from V and 7 bases from J, the junction kept 5 bases outside the gene matches. The CDR3 consists of 14 residues. In germline, CDR1 is SGHRS, CDR2 YFSETQ. The CDR3 DNA is TGCGCCAGCAGCTGGGGACTAGTGGGCGGGGAGCTGTTTTTT. Its translation is CASSWGLVGGELFF.

This sequence joins TRBV7-9 and TRBJ2-1, with a possible D match to TRBD2 (6 bases). From germline, CDR1 is SEHNR and CDR2 FQNEAQ (reference sequence). V gave up 1 base and J gave up 6 bases, with 19 bases separating them. CDR3 length equals 17 residues. CDR3 sequence (DNA): TGTGCCAGCAGCTTAGTAAGCGTGGCACTAGCCCCCAATGAGCAGTTCTTC. It yields the protein CASSLVSVALAPNEQFF.

This CDR3 reads CASSSTGNQPQHF. DNA for the CDR3: TGTGCCAGCAGCTCCACTGGCAATCAGCCCCAGCATTTT. The chain employs TRBV5-6 and TRBJ1-5; no definite D call. Trimming cost V 3 bases and J 2 bases, with 6 bases left between them. CDR1 and CDR2 from the germline V gene are SGHDT and YYEEEE. CDR3 length equals 13 residues.

The V and J genes are TRBV5-1 and TRBJ2-5; 8 bases are a match to TRBD2. Germline-derived CDR1 and CDR2 are SGHRS and YFSETQ. The length of the CDR3 is 15 residues. Losses at the gene ends were 0 bases for V and 4 bases for J; bases not matched to a gene: 5. The CDR3 DNA follows: TGCGCCAGCAGCTTGGCGGGAGGGCCGTTAGAGACCCAGTACTTC. This translates into CASSLAGGPLETQYF.

The chain links TRBV27 to TRBJ2-5; D might be TRBD2 (6 bases). The J call may be wrong; the DNA end is better matched by TRBJ2-7. The CDR3 consists of 16 residues. From germline, CDR1 is MNHEY and CDR2 SMNVEV (reference sequence). CDR3 amino acids: CASSLSGTRLSYEQYF. In DNA form, the CDR3 reads TGTGCCAGCAGTTTGTCCGGGACTCGACTCTCCTACGAGCAGTACTTC.

The sample holds one count of this clone. The rearrangement uses TRBV5-4 and TRBJ2-1; 7 nucleotides match TRBD2. Germline CDR1 SGHNT, CDR2 YYREEE (reference sequence). CDR3 length: 12 residues. The V gene end was trimmed by 0 bases and the J gene end by 15 bases; junction bases not matched to a gene: 6. The CDR3 protein is CASSLVGRRSFF. The CDR3 DNA reads TGTGCCAGCAGCTTGGTCGGGAGGAGGTCGTTCTTC.

V gene TRBV7-6 combines with J gene TRBJ2-2; a possible D gene is TRBD1 (6 bases). This CDR3 is built from 14 residues. V was shortened by 2 bases and J by 7 bases, with 11 bases between the two germline ends. CDR1 and CDR2 from the germline V gene are SGHVS and FNYEAQ. The CDR3 here is CASSLSGVHGELFF. DNA for the CDR3: TGTGCCAGCAGCTTATCAGGGGTTCACGGGGAGCTGTTTTTT. The full variable domain, in which reference TRBV7-6 and TRBJ2-2 provide the parts outside the CDR3, is GAGVSQSPRYKVTKRGQDVALRCDPISGHVSLYWYRQALGQGPEFLTYFNYEAQQDKSGLPNDRFSAERPEGSISTLTIQRTEQRDSAMYRCASSLSGVHGELFFGEGSRLTVL.

The rearrangement uses TRBV11-3 and TRBJ2-1, with 11 bases lining up with TRBD2. Germline V gives CDR1 SGHNT, CDR2 YENEEA. The CDR3 has 15 residues. J was trimmed by 0 bases and V by 5 bases; bases with no gene match: 0. The CDR3 DNA is TGTGCCAGCAGCACTAGCGGGAGCTCCTACAATGAGCAGTTCTTC. It specifies CASSTSGSSYNEQFF.

V and J are TRBV28 and TRBJ1-3, with D hard to call. Germline V gene lookup returns CDR1 MDHEN and CDR2 SYDVKM. The CDR3 is 17 residues long. V shed 6 bases and J shed 4 bases, with 22 bases lying between them. The chain's CDR3 is CASSNSIGLVKGNTIYF. CDR3 sequence (DNA): TGTGCCAGCAGCAACTCTATCGGACTAGTAAAAGGAAACACCATATATTTT.

The chain uses TRBV5-1 and TRBJ2-7; D not resolved. The CDR3 runs 16 residues. Trimming pared 0 bases from V and 5 bases from J, leaving 18 bases between. Germline-derived CDR1 and CDR2 are SGHRS and YFSETQ. The CDR3 spells CASSLAIPLLADEQYF. CDR3 bases: TGCGCCAGCAGCTTGGCAATCCCCCTACTCGCGGACGAGCAGTACTTC. Variable domain in full (rest from reference TRBV5-1 and TRBJ2-7): KAGVTQTPRYLIKTRGQQVTLSCSPISGHRSVSWYQQTPGQGLQFLFEYFSETQRNKGNFPGRFSGRQFSNSRSEMNVSTLELGDSALYLCASSLAIPLLADEQYFGPGTRLTVT.

J is TRBJ2-3 and V is TRBV18; 9 positions agree with TRBD1. The CDR3 runs 13 residues. CDR1 and CDR2 (germline): KGHSH, LQKENI. The V gene end was trimmed by 3 bases and the J gene end by 14 bases; junction bases not matched to a gene: 9. The CDR3 DNA follows: TGTGCCAGCTCACCTTCCCAGGACAGGGGAGGGTATTTT. It translates to CASSPSQDRGGYF.

The chain links TRBV4-1 to TRBJ2-5; 7 positions match TRBD2. The junction had 5 bases not matched to a gene; V was cut back by 5 bases and J by 2 bases. This CDR3 contains 14 residues. The V gene's germline CDR1 is MGHRA and CDR2 YSYEKL. The CDR3 reads CASSERDSQETQYF. The CDR3 region has the DNA TGCGCCAGCAGCGAGCGGGATTCACAAGAGACCCAGTACTTC.

The V and J genes are TRBV7-8 and TRBJ2-2, with a possible D match to TRBD2 (5 bases). Per the germline V gene, CDR1 is SGHVS and CDR2 is FQNEAQ. The CDR3 length is 13 residues. Trimming removed 4 bases at V and 4 bases at J, with 7 bases between. The CDR3 DNA reads TGTGCCAGCAGCTCGGCGGGCACCGGGGAGCTGTTTTTT. Protein: CASSSAGTGELFF.

This chain joins TRBV5-6 and TRBJ2-7; 7 positions agree with TRBD1. V was pared by 4 bases and J by 13 bases, with 11 bases of the junction left unmatched. CDR3 length: 12 amino acids. CDR1 is SGHDT, CDR2 YYEEEE, per germline. The CDR3 loop reads CASSIRQGPYYF. In DNA form, the CDR3 reads TGTGCCAGCAGCATAAGACAGGGCCCATACTACTTC.

Written as DNA, the CDR3 is TGTGCCAGCAGCTTCGACAGGGGGCTTTACAATGAGCAGTTCTTC. Residues: CASSFDRGLYNEQFF. The genes are TRBV7-2 and TRBJ2-1; 10 bases agree with TRBD1. Trimming at V came to 3 bases and at J to 4 bases, leaving 3 bases not matched to a gene. The CDR3 is 15 residues long. The germline CDR1 and CDR2 sequences are SGHTA and FQGNSA. The full variable domain, its missing parts supplied by reference TRBV7-2 and TRBJ2-1, is GAGVSQSPSNKVTEKGKDVELRCDPISGHTALYWYRQSLGQGLEFLIYFQGNSAPDKSGLPSDRFSAERTGGSVSTLTIQRTQQEDSAVYLCASSFDRGLYNEQFFGPGTRLTVL.

The gene calls are TRBV7-9 and TRBJ2-7; weak D call: TRBD2 (5 bases). This CDR3 comprises 12 residues. Germline V gene lookup returns CDR1 SEHNR and CDR2 FQNEAQ (reference sequence). V shed 6 bases and J shed 3 bases, with 9 bases lying between them. The CDR3 DNA reads as TGTGCCAGCAGAGAGGGTAGCTACGAGCAGTACTTC. Amino acid sequence: CASREGSYEQYF.

The table lists this clone with a count of one. One junction end disagrees with the germline gene, perhaps due to a read error. The rearrangement uses TRBV28 and TRBJ2-7; 7 bases match TRBD1. From germline, CDR1 is MDHEN and CDR2 SYDVKM. This CDR3 region has 13 residues. CDR3 nucleotide sequence: TGTGCCAGCAGTCCCACTGACAGGGTTACCCCAACCTTC. Translating gives CASSPTDRVTPTF.

The chain links TRBV4-1 to TRBJ1-2; TRBD1 aligns across 7 bases. This CDR3 has 15 residues. CDR1 is MGHRA and CDR2 is YSYEKL in the germline V gene. V shed 1 base, J shed 1 base, and the junction held 3 bases outside the gene matches. The CDR3 sequence is CASSQGDRFNYGYTF. The CDR3 region has the DNA TGCGCCAGCAGCCAAGGGGACAGATTTAACTATGGCTACACCTTC.

This clone has more than one count but fewer than ten. The chain recombines TRBV4-1 with TRBJ1-2, with 7 bases identical to TRBD1. CDR1 is MGHRA and CDR2 is YSYEKL in the germline V gene. This CDR3 has 15 residues. V dropped 0 bases and J dropped 5; count of bases not matched to a gene: 6. The CDR3 coding sequence is TGCGCCAGCAGCCAAGAGACAGGGAGCTCTTATGGCTACACCTTC. It is translated as CASSQETGSSYGYTF.

The chain is built from TRBV5-4 and TRBJ2-2, with a possible D match to TRBD1 (6 bases). Germline CDR1 is SGHNT and CDR2 is YYREEE (reference sequence). Deletions cut 3 bases from V and 7 bases from J, with 7 bases between. The CDR3 has 12 amino acids. The CDR3 DNA sequence: TGTGCCAGCAGCTCCAGGGGCGGGGAGCTGTTTTTT. Translation gives CASSSRGGELFF.

This clone was seen a single time. The J gene is TRBJ2-1, the V gene TRBV28; 8 nucleotides agree with TRBD2. The CDR3 has 15 residues. In germline, CDR1 is MDHEN, CDR2 SYDVKM. The ends lost 8 bases at V and 6 bases at J; junction bases unmatched: 12. The CDR3, as DNA: TGTGCCAGCCACGGGTCCCCAGCGGGAGTCAATGAGCAGTTCTTC. The encoded protein is CASHGSPAGVNEQFF. The entire variable domain, with the rest obtained from reference TRBV28 and TRBJ2-1, is as follows: DVKVTQSSRYLVKRTGEKVFLECVQDMDHENMFWYRQDPGLGLRLIYFSYDVKMKEKGDIPEGYSVSREKKERFSLILESASTNQTSMYLCASHGSPAGVNEQFFGPGTRLTVL.

V and J are TRBV28 and TRBJ2-3; 12 nucleotides line up with TRBD2. V lost 6 bases to trimming and J lost 4 bases; unmatched junction nucleotides: 5. Germline-derived CDR1 and CDR2 are MDHEN and SYDVKM. The CDR3 contains 15 residues. The CDR3 DNA follows: TGTGCCAGCAGGGCTAGCGGGAGGGTAGCAGATACGCAGTATTTT. Translated: CASRASGRVADTQYF.

This chain joins TRBV19 and TRBJ1-2, with 9 bases lining up with TRBD1. V shed 6 bases and J 3 bases; nucleotides not matched to a gene: 8. Looked up from germline, CDR1 is LNHDA and CDR2 is SQIVND (reference sequence). The CDR3 contains 15 residues. The CDR3 nucleotides read TGTGCCAGTAGATATCGGGGACAGGGTTACTATGGCTACACCTTC. It encodes CASRYRGQGYYGYTF.